These 3 T cell receptor beta chains were all obtained from the same sample, sequenced in a study of siplizumab effects on memory and regulatory T cells. TCRdb keeps only in-frame clones here, not all; method: immunoSEQ multiplex PCR. The data show tens of thousands of clones, 93% seen once. Sequenced sample: CD8+ T cells sorted from blood. The receptors were sampled from a human donor in good health.

The CDR3 loop reads CASSDMAGEAFF. The CDR3 DNA reads TGTGCCAGCAGTGATATGGCGGGGGAAGCTTTCTTT. The chain recombines TRBV6-1 with TRBJ1-1; D not resolved. V was pared by 3 bases and J by 8 bases, with 10 bases between. Germline CDR1 MNHNS, CDR2 SASEGT. This CDR3 region has 12 residues.

The V gene is TRBV4-2, the J gene TRBJ1-1; perhaps TRBD1 as D (6 bases). Per germline, CDR1 LGHNA and CDR2 YNFKEQ. The CDR3 runs to 15 residues. The V gene lost 0 bases and the J gene lost 3 bases, with 11 bases spanning the gap. CDR3 sequence: CASSQEARGDTEAFF. The CDR3 DNA is TGTGCCAGCAGCCAAGAAGCCAGGGGCGACACTGAAGCTTTCTTT.

Only one count was recorded for this clone. The rearrangement joins TRBV19 to TRBJ1-4; D unresolved. V was pared by 1 base and J by 8 bases, with 14 bases between. Looked up from germline, CDR1 is LNHDA and CDR2 is SQIVND (reference sequence). This CDR3 is 15 amino acids long. The DNA of the CDR3 is TGTGCCAGTAGTATAGGAGGAGGGCTCGGGGAAAAACTGTTTTTT. This translates into CASSIGGGLGEKLFF.